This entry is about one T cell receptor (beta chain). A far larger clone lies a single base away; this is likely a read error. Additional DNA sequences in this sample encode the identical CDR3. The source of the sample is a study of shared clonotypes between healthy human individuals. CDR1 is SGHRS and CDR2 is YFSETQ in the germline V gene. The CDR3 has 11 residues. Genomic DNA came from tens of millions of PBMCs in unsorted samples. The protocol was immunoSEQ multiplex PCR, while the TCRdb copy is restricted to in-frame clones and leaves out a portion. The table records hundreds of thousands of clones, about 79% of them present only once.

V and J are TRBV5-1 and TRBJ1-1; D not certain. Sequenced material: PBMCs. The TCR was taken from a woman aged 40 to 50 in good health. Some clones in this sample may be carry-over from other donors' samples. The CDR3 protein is CASRDYSEAFF. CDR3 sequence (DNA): TGCGCCAGCAGGGATTATTCTGAAGCCTTCTTT.